The 10 T cell receptor beta chains below come from one sample, sequenced in a study of identical twins. TCRdb passed the 5' RACE reads through MiXCR, listing each CDR3 protein once. The table records roughly 750,000 distinct CDR3 sequences, less than 25% of them present only once. This sample also appeared in a second study, on T cells expressing NK-cell markers.

The material sequenced was PBMCs. The origin of the receptors is a woman between 18 and 30 years old in good health.

In this sample, this clonotype turned up a few times. The chain uses TRBV29-1 and TRBJ2-5, with D perhaps TRBD2 (5 bases). The CDR3 totals 14 residues. Trimming cost V 4 bases and J 5 bases, with 17 bases left between them. CDR1 is SQVTM and CDR2 is ANQGSEA in the germline V gene. The CDR3 loop reads CSVGAGRVEETQYF. CDR3 sequence (DNA): TGCAGCGTTGGTGCGGGTCGGGTGGAGGAGACCCAGTACTTC.

This clonotype appeared a few times. The gene calls are TRBV25-1 and TRBJ2-3; no definite D call. Germline-derived CDR1 and CDR2 are MGHDK and SYGVNS. V was clipped by 4 bases and J by 5 bases, with 16 bases between them. CDR3 size: 15 residues. CDR3 sequence: CASSAGLLMGDTQYF. The CDR3, as DNA: TGTGCCAGCAGTGCGGGCCTGCTTATGGGAGATACGCAGTATTTT.

The V and J genes are TRBV10-3 and TRBJ2-7; D not resolved. This CDR3 is built from 12 residues. Germline V gives CDR1 ENHRY, CDR2 SYGVKD. Trimming stripped 2 bases from V and 3 bases from J, with 5 bases between. CDR3 DNA: TGTGCCATCAGTGAGGGTCTCTACGAGCAGTACTTC. Protein sequence: CAISEGLYEQYF.

The J gene is TRBJ2-1, the V gene TRBV10-2; 8 nucleotides agree with TRBD2. The CDR3 runs 15 residues. Germline V gives CDR1 WSHSY, CDR2 SAAADI. V shed 7 bases, J shed 4 bases, and the junction held 9 bases outside the gene matches. CDR3 in amino acids: CASILRGGLYNEQFF. In DNA form, the CDR3 reads TGCGCCAGCATTCTCCGGGGGGGCCTATACAATGAGCAGTTCTTC.

This clonotype was seen only a few times. The CDR3 reads CASSPTRTGGTVNTEAFF. The CDR3, as DNA: TGTGCCAGCAGCCCCACTCGGACAGGGGGCACCGTGAACACTGAAGCTTTCTTT. The chain joins TRBV11-1 to TRBJ1-1, with 11 bases aligning to TRBD1. Germline V gene data show CDR1 as SGHAT and CDR2 as FQDESV (reference sequence). Germline trimming cut 5 bases from V and 0 bases from J; bases unmatched to any gene: 11. The CDR3 length is 18 residues.

This clonotype has at least ten counts. This chain links TRBV7-2 with TRBJ2-3; D gene uncertain. Germline CDR1 and CDR2: SGHTA and FQGNSA. The CDR3 length is 11 residues. Trimming took off 4 bases at V and 6 bases at J, with 5 bases between the two ends. The CDR3 DNA sequence: TGTGCCAGCAGCTCCCTCGATACGCAGTATTTT. It codes for CASSSLDTQYF.

This clonotype was seen more than once but under ten times. The V gene is TRBV6-5, the J gene TRBJ2-3; D is possibly TRBD1 (6 bases). The CDR3 extends over 15 amino acids. The ends were cut back, 4 bases at V and 1 base at J, with 12 bases in the middle. The germline V gene has CDR1 MNHEY and CDR2 SVGAGI. CDR3 DNA sequence: TGTGCCAGCAGTTCGTGGGACACCCGCACAGATACGCAGTATTTT. Translated, it gives CASSSWDTRTDTQYF.

The chain combines TRBV12-3 or TRBV12-4 with TRBJ2-1, with TRBD2 matching over 7 bases. CDR3 size: 12 residues. V shed 6 bases, J shed 15 bases, and the junction held 11 bases outside the gene matches. This chain's CDR3 is CASRRGGGGRFF. The DNA for the CDR3 is TGTGCCAGCAGGCGCGGGGGAGGTGGTCGGTTCTTC.

This clonotype turned up a few times. This chain joins TRBV10-1 and TRBJ2-3; weak D call: TRBD2 (6 bases). Germline loops: CDR1 WNHNN, CDR2 SYGVQD (reference sequence). The CDR3 has 13 amino acids. The V and J ends lost 4 bases and 8 bases respectively, with 13 bases between them. The CDR3 sequence: CASSGAGMGTQYF. The CDR3 DNA reads TGCGCCAGCAGTGGGGCGGGGATGGGTACGCAGTATTTT.

This clonotype has just a few counts. The V call is TRBV10-3, the J call TRBJ2-5; no firm D call. V was cut by 0 bases and J by 1 base, with 12 bases left in between. CDR3 length: 16 amino acids. Looked up from germline, CDR1 is ENHRY and CDR2 is SYGVKD. CDR3 DNA sequence: TGTGCCATCAGTGAGTCCCTCGGGCGGCTCCAAGAGACCCAGTACTTC. Translation gives CAISESLGRLQETQYF.